The 27 T cell receptor beta chains in this list originate from one sample, sequenced in a study of cytomegalovirus exposure and HLA in healthy donors. Primers: 60 Vbeta forward and 13 Jbeta reverse. This table comes from immunoSEQ multiplex PCR, and its TCRdb copy is limited to in-frame clones, with some not included. The sample holds approximately 190,000 clones, approximately 78% seen once. Sequenced sample: PBMCs. All receptors derive from a woman between 45 and 60 years old in good health and CMV-seropositive.

This clone was observed a single time. The chain couples TRBV19 to TRBJ2-1, with 13 positions matching TRBD2. The germline V gene has CDR1 LNHDA and CDR2 SQIVND (reference sequence). This CDR3 contains 17 residues. The J segment lost 2 bases and the V segment lost 5 bases, leaving 6 bases of the junction unmatched. CDR3 nucleotides: TGTGCCAGTAGTCCGCGGACTAGCGGGAGTACCTACAATGAGCAGTTCTTC. The encoded protein is CASSPRTSGSTYNEQFF. The whole variable domain, remainder taken from reference TRBV19 and TRBJ2-1, is DGGITQSPKYLFRKEGQNVTLSCEQNLNHDAMYWYRQDPGQGLRLIYYSQIVNDFQKGDIAEGYSVSREKKESFPLTVTSAQKNPTAFYLCASSPRTSGSTYNEQFFGPGTRLTVL.

The chain couples TRBV9 to TRBJ2-1, with 8 bases lining up with TRBD1. Germline V gives CDR1 SGDLS, CDR2 YYNGEE. The CDR3 is 16 residues long. Germline trimming cut 0 bases from V and 5 bases from J; bases unmatched to any gene: 7. CDR3 sequence: CASSVAGGAVDNEQFF. The CDR3 nucleotides read TGTGCCAGCAGCGTAGCAGGGGGCGCGGTGGACAATGAGCAGTTCTTC.

CDR3 loop: CSASSGNTIYF. The CDR3 DNA sequence: TGCAGTGCTAGTAGTGGAAACACCATATATTTT. The V call is TRBV20-1, the J call TRBJ1-3; no reliable D call. CDR1 and CDR2 from the germline V gene are DFQATT and SNEGSKA (reference sequence). This CDR3 has 11 residues. V was pared by 3 bases and J by 3 bases, with 3 bases between.

The chain carries TRBV5-1 and TRBJ2-7, with no clear D. V shed 2 bases and J shed 2 bases, with 11 bases lying between them. Germline CDR1 reads SGHRS; CDR2 reads YFSETQ. The CDR3 contains 14 residues. The CDR3 bases are TGCGCCAGCAGCTTCGAGACTTTTACCTACGAGCAGTACTTC. This encodes CASSFETFTYEQYF.

This clone was observed many times. V is TRBV19 and J is TRBJ1-1; D perhaps matches TRBD1 (5 bases). Trimming pared 7 bases from V and 5 bases from J, leaving 14 bases between. This CDR3 contains 13 residues. Per the germline V gene, CDR1 is LNHDA and CDR2 is SQIVND (reference sequence). The CDR3 DNA reads TGTGCCAGTATAAGTAGGGAGGGGACTGAAGCTTTCTTT. This sequence encodes CASISREGTEAFF.

The chain is built from TRBV29-1 and TRBJ2-7, with D perhaps TRBD1 (6 bases). Germline CDR1 SQVTM, CDR2 ANQGSEA. The CDR3 has 13 residues. Trimming removed 6 bases at V and 3 bases at J, with 15 bases between. CDR3 sequence reads: CSVWTPGDYEQYF. In DNA form, the CDR3 reads TGCAGCGTCTGGACCCCAGGGGACTACGAGCAGTACTTC.

J is TRBJ2-7 and V is TRBV6-1; the match to TRBD2 covers 14 bases. Looked up from germline, CDR1 is MNHNS and CDR2 is SASEGT. This CDR3 is 16 amino acids long. The ends lost 4 bases at V and 7 bases at J; junction bases unmatched: 9. The CDR3 reads CASSASGLAGAGEQYF. The CDR3 bases are TGTGCCAGCAGTGCCTCGGGACTAGCGGGGGCGGGGGAGCAGTACTTC.

This rearrangement joins TRBV5-1 to TRBJ1-1, with D possibly TRBD1 on 5 matching bases. The CDR3 consists of 15 residues. The ends were cut back, 0 bases at V and 4 bases at J, with 13 bases in the middle. CDR1 and CDR2 from the germline V gene are SGHRS and YFSETQ. The CDR3 nucleotides are TGCGCCAGCAGCTTGGATGGCAGGGTGGGCACTGAAGCTTTCTTT. Translated, it gives CASSLDGRVGTEAFF.

This rearrangement joins TRBV27 to TRBJ2-3, with D possibly TRBD1 on 5 matching bases. The CDR3 extends over 16 amino acids. The germline gives CDR1 MNHEY, CDR2 SMNVEV (reference sequence). Trimming stripped 1 base from V and 6 bases from J, with 17 bases between. CDR3 in amino acids: CASSLWAVGRGDTQYF. CDR3 sequence (DNA): TGTGCCAGCAGTTTATGGGCCGTCGGTAGGGGTGATACGCAGTATTTT.

V gene TRBV7-2 combines with J gene TRBJ2-4; no clear D gene. In germline, CDR1 is SGHTA, CDR2 FQGNSA. The CDR3 runs 16 residues. Between the trimmed V and J ends, which lost 1 base and 7 bases, there was a span of 17 bases. The CDR3 region has the DNA TGTGCCAGCAGCTTAGAGGTCAGTCCGCCTAGGAACATTCAGTACTTC. Amino acids: CASSLEVSPPRNIQYF.

This clone was picked up one time. This sequence joins TRBV9 and TRBJ2-5; possibly TRBD2 for D (7 bases). Germline assignment: CDR1 SGDLS and CDR2 YYNGEE. This CDR3 comprises 15 residues. The ends were cut back, 4 bases at V and 1 base at J, with 14 bases in the middle. CDR3 loop: CASSRGALGQETQYF. In nucleotides, the CDR3 is TGTGCCAGCAGCCGGGGGGCCTTAGGCCAAGAGACCCAGTACTTC.

In DNA, the CDR3 is TGTGCCAGCAGCTACCCGGGACAGGGGACTGAAAAACTGTTTTTT. Translation gives CASSYPGQGTEKLFF. The gene calls are TRBV11-2 and TRBJ1-4; TRBD1 aligns across 10 bases. V dropped 4 bases and J dropped 7; count of bases not matched to a gene: 6. Germline V gives CDR1 SGHAT, CDR2 FQNNGV. The length of the CDR3 is 15 residues.

This chain uses TRBV9 with TRBJ2-1, with a possible D match to TRBD2 (6 bases). Trimming left V 5 bases short and J 0 bases short, with 12 bases between. The CDR3 has 15 amino acids. CDR1 is SGDLS, CDR2 YYNGEE, per germline. The CDR3 DNA sequence: TGTGCCAGCAGTGCTAGGGGAGGCTCCTACAATGAGCAGTTCTTC. This translates into CASSARGGSYNEQFF.

The chain joins TRBV7-3 to TRBJ2-7, with 10 bases identical to TRBD2. J lost 7 bases, V lost 1 base, and 4 bases had no gene match. The CDR3 totals 14 residues. Germline V CDR1 and CDR2: SGHTA, FQGTGA. The DNA for the CDR3 is TGTGCCAGCAGCTTAAGGGGACTAGCGAGTGAGCAGTACTTC. As protein: CASSLRGLASEQYF.

The CDR3 here is CASSPIEKGDDEQYF. The CDR3 nucleotides read TGTGCCAGCTCACCAATAGAGAAGGGGGACGACGAGCAGTACTTC. V gene TRBV18 combines with J gene TRBJ2-7, with a tentative D call TRBD1 (6 bases). V was pared by 2 bases and J by 5 bases, with 16 bases between. Germline-derived CDR1 and CDR2 are KGHSH and LQKENI. The CDR3 is made up of 15 amino acids.

The chain recombines TRBV7-6 with TRBJ1-5; 8 positions agree with TRBD1. This CDR3 has 17 residues. The germline V gene has CDR1 SGHVS and CDR2 FNYEAQ. Unmatched junction bases numbered 4, after V lost 0 bases and J lost 0 bases. CDR3 in DNA: TGTGCCAGCAGCTTAGCCGGGACAGGTTTTAGCAATCAGCCCCAGCATTTT. Translation gives CASSLAGTGFSNQPQHF.

The rearrangement uses TRBV11-2 and TRBJ1-2; D unresolved. The CDR3 runs 15 residues. The germline V gene has CDR1 SGHAT and CDR2 FQNNGV. Between the trimmed V and J ends, which lost 0 bases and 1 base, there was a span of 9 bases. CDR3 coding DNA: TGTGCCAGCAGCTTAGATGGACTGAGTAACTATGGCTACACCTTC. Translated, it gives CASSLDGLSNYGYTF.

As DNA, the CDR3 is TGTGCCAGCTCACCGTCCGGGAACACCATATATTTT. It encodes CASSPSGNTIYF. The chain links TRBV18 to TRBJ1-3; D is ambiguous. V was cut by 3 bases and J by 7 bases, with 7 bases left in between. The CDR3 spans 12 residues. Germline CDR1 is KGHSH and CDR2 is LQKENI.

The genes are TRBV6-5 and TRBJ2-3, with TRBD2 as a possible D gene (6 bases). Germline CDR1 MNHEY, CDR2 SVGAGI. The CDR3 has 14 residues. V was cut by 8 bases and J by 6 bases, with 18 bases left in between. The CDR3 region has the DNA TGTGCCAGCTATTCTCGGGACTCCGCGGATACGCAGTATTTT. Protein: CASYSRDSADTQYF.

This clone was seen only a few times. The chain combines TRBV19 with TRBJ1-4, with 7 nucleotides matching TRBD1. The CDR3 loop spans 15 amino acids. Germline CDR1 and CDR2: LNHDA and SQIVND (reference sequence). Trimming removed 6 bases from V and 4 bases from J; junction bases left unmatched: 8. DNA of the CDR3: TGTGCCAGTAGCTTCGGGGACAGAGTTAATGAAAAACTGTTTTTT. It translates to CASSFGDRVNEKLFF.

The V and J genes are TRBV10-3 and TRBJ1-2; no reliable D call. Trimming removed 11 bases from V and 0 bases from J, with 13 bases in between. Germline CDR1 is ENHRY and CDR2 is SYGVKD. This CDR3 is built from 13 residues. DNA of the CDR3: TGTGCCGTAAGAACGGTCACTAACTATGGCTACACCTTC. Translated, it gives CAVRTVTNYGYTF.

V and J are TRBV7-8 and TRBJ2-5, with D possibly being TRBD1 (5 bases). Germline V gene lookup returns CDR1 SGHVS and CDR2 FQNEAQ. The CDR3 is 15 amino acids. V was pared by 5 bases and J by 0 bases, with 13 bases between. The CDR3 protein is CASSPSMGHQETQYF. CDR3 nucleotide sequence: TGTGCCAGCAGCCCTAGTATGGGGCACCAAGAGACCCAGTACTTC.

The V and J genes are TRBV5-4 and TRBJ2-1; TRBD2 matches 13 bases. Germline CDR1 is SGHNT and CDR2 is YYREEE (reference sequence). CDR3 length: 18 amino acids. Trimming cost V 4 bases and J 0 bases; bases outside gene matches: 7. This CDR3 is CASSRLAGGPSSYNEQFF. The CDR3 nucleotides read TGTGCCAGCAGCCGACTAGCGGGGGGCCCTAGCTCCTACAATGAGCAGTTCTTC.

This clone was detected once. The CDR3 DNA sequence: TGTGCCAGTATTCCAAGCGGGAGCTCCTACAATGAGCAGTTCTTC. Its protein product is CASIPSGSSYNEQFF. V and J are TRBV19 and TRBJ2-1; 8 bases line up with TRBD2. V lost 7 bases and J lost 0; bases outside the gene matches: 5. CDR1 and CDR2 (germline): LNHDA, SQIVND (reference sequence). The CDR3 consists of 15 residues.

Only one count was recorded for this clone. This rearrangement joins TRBV27 to TRBJ2-5, with D uncertain. The tail of the sequence fits TRBJ2-7 better, so the J call may be wrong. The CDR3 runs 13 residues. Germline lookup yields CDR1 MNHEY and CDR2 SMNVEV (reference sequence). Here the CDR3 DNA reads TGTGCCAGCAGTTTAGGGCAGACCTACGAGCAGTACTTC. It specifies CASSLGQTYEQYF.

This clone appeared a single time. The chain links TRBV5-5 to TRBJ2-7; 10 bases match TRBD1. The CDR3 has 15 amino acids. Germline values: CDR1 SGHKS, CDR2 YYEKEE (reference sequence). V gave up 4 bases and J gave up 2 bases; unmatched junction bases: 6. CDR3 amino acids: CASSLGTGATYEQYF. The CDR3 nucleotides read TGTGCCAGCAGCCTAGGGACAGGGGCAACCTACGAGCAGTACTTC.

This sequence joins TRBV9 and TRBJ2-1; the match to TRBD2 covers 13 bases. The CDR3 contains 16 residues. Trimming cost V 4 bases and J 7 bases; bases outside gene matches: 8. The germline V gene encodes CDR1 SGDLS and CDR2 YYNGEE. The CDR3 loop is CASSPGTSGKQNEQFF. For the CDR3, the DNA is TGTGCCAGCAGCCCAGGGACTAGCGGGAAACAGAATGAGCAGTTCTTC.